This passage covers 22 T cell receptor beta chains from one sample sequenced in a study of OX40 agonist ivuxolimab in advanced cancers. This table comes from immunoSEQ multiplex PCR, and its TCRdb copy is limited to in-frame clones, with some not included. The sample gives tens of thousands of clones, approximately 83% of which show up once; approximately 1.4% is in the top ten. The sample in question was CD4+ or CD8+ T cells sorted from blood, obtained in a trial of the OX40 agonist ivuxolimab. These receptor sequences come from an adult with an advanced solid tumor such as melanoma, head and neck, liver or kidney cancer.

This chain joins TRBV19 and TRBJ1-4, with 7 bases fitting TRBD1. Trimming cost V 7 bases and J 4 bases; bases outside gene matches: 18. The CDR3 loop spans 18 amino acids. The germline CDR1 and CDR2 sequences are LNHDA and SQIVND (reference sequence). The CDR3 nucleotides read TGTGCCAGTACCCCCGACCCGGGAAGGGGGCCCGGTAATGAAAAACTGTTTTTT. Translated: CASTPDPGRGPGNEKLFF.

This clone has just one count. The chain carries TRBV7-6 and TRBJ2-7; maybe TRBD1 (6 bases). The CDR3 is 13 residues long. Germline V CDR1 and CDR2: SGHVS, FNYEAQ. Trimming removed 5 bases at V and 3 bases at J, with 11 bases between. The CDR3 region has the DNA TGTGCCAGCAGCAGAGGACAGTACTACGAGCAGTACTTC. Translation gives CASSRGQYYEQYF. The variable domain in full, completed from reference TRBV7-6 and TRBJ2-7, reads GAGVSQSPRYKVTKRGQDVALRCDPISGHVSLYWYRQALGQGPEFLTYFNYEAQQDKSGLPNDRFSAERPEGSISTLTIQRTEQRDSAMYRCASSRGQYYEQYFGPGTRLTVT.

The chain couples TRBV7-6 to TRBJ2-1; 10 bases align to TRBD1. Germline V gene data show CDR1 as SGHVS and CDR2 as FNYEAQ. This CDR3 has 15 residues. V lost 1 base, J lost 4 bases, and 1 base stayed unmatched. In DNA, the CDR3 is TGTGCCAGCAGCTTAGGACAGGGGGCTTACAATGAGCAGTTCTTC. It yields the protein CASSLGQGAYNEQFF.

This clone was counted a few times. In the same sample, other DNA sequences code for this CDR3. The chain joins TRBV9 to TRBJ1-6, with 7 bases fitting TRBD1. The CDR3 is 14 amino acids. The V gene end was trimmed by 3 bases and the J gene end by 4 bases; junction bases not matched to a gene: 1. Germline CDR1 is SGDLS and CDR2 is YYNGEE. Here the CDR3 reads CASSEQGYNSPLHF. CDR3 sequence (DNA): TGTGCCAGCAGCGAACAGGGGTATAATTCACCCCTCCACTTT.

The chain combines TRBV20-1 with TRBJ2-7; D gene ambiguous. The length of the CDR3 is 10 residues. Germline assignment: CDR1 DFQATT and CDR2 SNEGSKA (reference sequence). Trimming removed 6 bases from V and 4 bases from J, with 7 bases in between. The CDR3 nucleotides are TGCAGTGCGCTATATTACGAGCAGTACTTC. It encodes CSALYYEQYF.

V gene TRBV11-1 combines with J gene TRBJ2-7, with TRBD1 identical over 9 bases. Germline trimming cut 3 bases from V and 2 bases from J; bases unmatched to any gene: 11. Per the germline V gene, CDR1 is SGHAT and CDR2 is FQDESV (reference sequence). The CDR3 has 17 residues. Written as DNA, the CDR3 is TGTGCCAGCAGCTTGCGAGACCCGGGACAGGGCGCCTACGAGCAGTACTTC. Amino acids: CASSLRDPGQGAYEQYF.

This chain joins TRBV9 and TRBJ2-3; 10 bases agree with TRBD1. The CDR3 has 14 residues. In germline, CDR1 is SGDLS, CDR2 YYNGEE. Germline trimming cut 3 bases from V and 8 bases from J; bases unmatched to any gene: 6. The CDR3 DNA reads as TGTGCCAGCAGCGCAGGACAGGGGGAAGGTACGCAGTATTTT. Its protein product is CASSAGQGEGTQYF.

The V and J genes are TRBV30 and TRBJ1-5; no clear D. V was pared by 0 bases and J by 0 bases, with 9 bases between. The germline gives CDR1 GTSNPN, CDR2 SVGIG (reference sequence). The CDR3 length is 15 residues. CDR3 coding DNA: TGTGCCTGGAGTGTCGACCTCAATAGCAATCAGCCCCAGCATTTT. Residues: CAWSVDLNSNQPQHF.

Points on this clone: Other DNA sequences in the sample encode the same CDR3. The rearrangement uses TRBV6-4 and TRBJ1-1; possible D gene TRBD1, 5 bases. V lost 0 bases and J lost 5, with 10 bases in between. Germline assignment: CDR1 MRHNA and CDR2 SNTAGT. The CDR3 is made up of 14 amino acids. CDR3 bases: TGTGCCAGCAGTGACTCCAGCCGGGGGACTGAAGCTTTCTTT. Translation: CASSDSSRGTEAFF.

The rearrangement uses TRBV29-1 and TRBJ1-5, with 7 bases fitting TRBD1. The J segment lost 4 bases and the V segment lost 6 bases, leaving 6 bases of the junction unmatched. The CDR3 sequence is 13 residues long. Germline assignment: CDR1 SQVTM and CDR2 ANQGSEA. The CDR3: CSVQGVGNQPQHF. The CDR3 DNA is TGCAGCGTCCAGGGGGTCGGGAATCAGCCCCAGCATTTT.

This sequence joins TRBV5-4 and TRBJ1-5, with D possibly TRBD1 on 6 matching bases. With 2 bases removed from V and 2 bases from J, the gap between germline ends came to 14 bases. The germline V gene encodes CDR1 SGHNT and CDR2 YYREEE (reference sequence). The CDR3 has 16 amino acids. In DNA form, the CDR3 reads TGTGCCAGCAGCTTTTTCTCCAGGGGAGGCAATCAGCCCCAGCATTTT. This codes for CASSFFSRGGNQPQHF.

V gene TRBV4-1 combines with J gene TRBJ2-3; no definite D call. Germline lookup yields CDR1 MGHRA and CDR2 YSYEKL. V was trimmed by 0 bases and J by 7 bases, leaving 11 bases between them. The length of the CDR3 is 14 residues. CDR3 nucleotide sequence: TGCGCCAGCAGCCAAGATCAGATGTACTATACGCAGTATTTT. Amino acid sequence: CASSQDQMYYTQYF.

The CDR3 loop is CASSLVESEQYF. For the CDR3, the DNA is TGTGCCAGCAGCTTAGTAGAAAGCGAGCAGTACTTC. V gene TRBV7-2 combines with J gene TRBJ2-7; D is ambiguous. Germline lookup yields CDR1 SGHTA and CDR2 FQGNSA. Trimming left V 1 base short and J 6 bases short, with 7 bases between. CDR3 length equals 12 residues. The full variable domain, rest sourced from reference TRBV7-2 and TRBJ2-7, is GAGVSQSPSNKVTEKGKDVELRCDPISGHTALYWYRQSLGQGLEFLIYFQGNSAPDKSGLPSDRFSAERTGGSVSTLTIQRTQQEDSAVYLCASSLVESEQYFGPGTRLTVT.

J is TRBJ1-1 and V is TRBV6-5; a weak D match, TRBD1 (5 bases). Germline CDR1 and CDR2: MNHEY and SVGAGI. Trimming took 2 bases from V and 11 from J, leaving 15 bases between them. This CDR3 comprises 13 residues. The chain's CDR3 is CASSYDQPQGAFF. CDR3 sequence (DNA): TGTGCCAGCAGTTACGACCAGCCCCAGGGTGCTTTCTTT.

V is TRBV11-2 and J is TRBJ1-1; weak D call: TRBD1 (6 bases). Germline lookup yields CDR1 SGHAT and CDR2 FQNNGV. The CDR3 runs to 16 residues. Between the trimmed V and J ends, which lost 4 bases and 2 bases, there was a span of 17 bases. CDR3: CASSSPTGTRNTEAFF. DNA for the CDR3: TGTGCCAGCAGCTCCCCCACCGGGACAAGAAACACTGAAGCTTTCTTT.

The rearrangement uses TRBV6-6 and TRBJ1-1, with D hard to call. The CDR3 loop spans 14 amino acids. Per the germline V gene, CDR1 is MNHNY and CDR2 is SVGAGI (reference sequence). With 2 bases removed from V and 1 base from J, the gap between germline ends came to 8 bases. This CDR3 reads CASSYTAANTEAFF. The CDR3 nucleotides are TGTGCCAGCAGTTACACGGCCGCGAACACTGAAGCTTTCTTT.

This chain joins TRBV6-6 and TRBJ2-3, with D perhaps being TRBD1 or TRBD2 (5 bases each). The germline CDR1 and CDR2 sequences are MNHNY and SVGAGI (reference sequence). Trimming shortened V by 10 bases and J by 3 bases, and 17 bases separated the two germline ends. The CDR3 spans 14 residues. CDR3: CATKGRVTTDTQYF. The CDR3 region has the DNA TGTGCCACCAAGGGACGGGTTACGACAGATACGCAGTATTTT.

V gene TRBV18 combines with J gene TRBJ2-1; 11 bases are shared with TRBD2. The CDR3 contains 18 residues. The germline V gene encodes CDR1 KGHSH and CDR2 LQKENI. The V segment lost 3 bases and the J segment 8 bases; nucleotides outside the gene matches: 15. The CDR3 is CASSPPGLAGGGVDEQFF. CDR3 in DNA: TGTGCCAGCTCACCTCCCGGACTAGCGGGCGGGGGGGTCGATGAGCAGTTCTTC. Variable domain in full (rest from reference TRBV18 and TRBJ2-1): NAGVMQNPRHLVRRRGQEARLRCSPMKGHSHVYWYRQLPEEGLKFMVYLQKENIIDESGMPKERFSAEFPKEGPSILRIQQVVRGDSAAYFCASSPPGLAGGGVDEQFFGPGTRLTVL.

V and J are TRBV18 and TRBJ1-2; TRBD1 aligns across 9 bases. The germline CDR1 and CDR2 sequences are KGHSH and LQKENI. After removal of 3 bases from V and 3 bases from J, the junction contained 8 bases not matched to a gene. This CDR3 has 16 amino acids. The CDR3 region is CASSPQGQGDDYGYTF. The CDR3, as DNA: TGTGCCAGCTCACCGCAGGGACAGGGAGACGACTATGGCTACACCTTC.

V gene TRBV2 combines with J gene TRBJ1-6, with D unclear. The germline V and J ends were trimmed by 6 bases and 4 bases, with 16 bases remaining between them. Germline V gene sequence: CDR1 SNHLY, CDR2 FYNNEI. The CDR3 has 16 amino acids. CDR3 bases: TGTGCCAGCAGCCGCCGGGAGGCTGGTTATAATTCACCCCTCCACTTT. It is translated as CASSRREAGYNSPLHF.

The V and J genes are TRBV5-6 and TRBJ1-5; 9 nucleotides line up with TRBD1. Losses at the gene ends were 0 bases for V and 4 bases for J; bases not matched to a gene: 5. Germline CDR1 and CDR2: SGHDT and YYEEEE. The CDR3 is 16 amino acids. CDR3 protein: CASSLVGQGQNQPQHF. DNA for the CDR3: TGTGCCAGCAGCTTGGTGGGACAGGGCCAAAATCAGCCCCAGCATTTT.

V and J are TRBV5-1 and TRBJ1-4, with TRBD1 matching over 7 bases. Trimming removed 3 bases from V and 0 bases from J; junction bases left unmatched: 14. Germline CDR1 is SGHRS and CDR2 is YFSETQ. The CDR3 spans 19 residues. CDR3 sequence: CASSSQPPGQAATNEKLFF. CDR3 coding DNA: TGCGCCAGCAGCTCCCAACCCCCTGGACAGGCCGCAACTAATGAAAAACTGTTTTTT.